One and the same sample provided the 5 T cell receptor beta chains below, sequenced in a study of graft-versus-host responses after intestinal transplantation. Here immunoSEQ multiplex PCR was the method, and the copy in TCRdb shows in-frame clones only, minus some. The sample lists about 120,000 clones, about nine tenths occurring once. No antigen has been identified for these receptors. The specimen comprised unstimulated CD4+ T cells sorted from spleen or lymph node cells, sampled before intestinal transplant. The receptors shown here come from a human donor who received an intestinal transplant.

The gene calls are TRBV9 and TRBJ1-2, with TRBD1 matching 8 bases. The CDR3 contains 14 residues. V dropped 0 bases and J dropped 9; count of bases not matched to a gene: 7. The germline V gene has CDR1 SGDLS and CDR2 YYNGEE. The DNA of the CDR3 is TGTGCCAGCAGCGTAGATCAGGGGGCGCGAAGCTACACCTTC. As protein: CASSVDQGARSYTF. Looking up the rest from reference TRBV9 and TRBJ1-2 gives the full variable domain: DSGVTQTPKHLITATGQRVTLRCSPRSGDLSVYWYQQSLDQGLQFLIQYYNGEERAKGNILERFSAQQFPDLHSELNLSSLELGDSALYFCASSVDQGARSYTFGSGTRLTVV.

J is TRBJ2-5 and V is TRBV7-2, with TRBD1 identical over 9 bases. Per the germline V gene, CDR1 is SGHTA and CDR2 is FQGNSA. This CDR3 contains 15 residues. V lost 7 bases to trimming and J lost 4 bases; unmatched junction nucleotides: 10. This CDR3 is CASTLQGAGLETQYF. The CDR3, as DNA: TGTGCCAGCACGCTACAGGGGGCTGGGTTAGAGACCCAGTACTTC.

V and J are TRBV7-3 and TRBJ2-5; TRBD1 is a possible D gene (5 bases). This CDR3 spans 14 amino acids. Germline CDR1 SGHTA, CDR2 FQGTGA. Deletions cut 2 bases from V and 4 bases from J, with 11 bases between. CDR3 sequence reads: CASSLQGRGETQYF. The CDR3 DNA sequence: TGTGCCAGCAGCTTACAGGGAAGGGGAGAGACCCAGTACTTC.

The chain joins TRBV11-2 to TRBJ1-2, with D possibly matching TRBD1 (5 bases). Germline CDR1 and CDR2: SGHAT and FQNNGV. Trimming removed 0 bases from V and 8 bases from J, with 13 bases in between. The CDR3 has 14 amino acids. Here the CDR3 DNA reads TGTGCCAGCAGCTTAGATAGGGGAGGGCAAGGCTACACCTTC. Its protein product is CASSLDRGGQGYTF.

The rearrangement uses TRBV2 and TRBJ2-3; the D is unclear. The germline V gene has CDR1 SNHLY and CDR2 FYNNEI. The V end was cut by 3 bases, the J end by 0 bases, with 13 bases between. There are 16 residues in the CDR3. CDR3 sequence: CASSERSVLSTDTQYF. CDR3 in DNA: TGTGCCAGCAGTGAGAGGAGCGTCCTAAGCACAGATACGCAGTATTTT.